Listed here are 11 T cell receptor beta chains from one sample, sequenced in a study of shared clonotypes between healthy human individuals (dated by TCRdb to 2018 to 2020). Libraries were prepared through the immunoSEQ multiplex PCR assay. Drawn from immuneACCESS, this table holds only the in-frame rearrangements with V and J called that TCRdb kept. Clones are partly lost; checked studies trace under half to an unresolved V gene and leave the rest unexplained. The sample profile shows over a million clones; around four fifths of them were found once. The ten biggest clones cover around 1.5% of the sample. Sequenced: memory CD4+ T cells sorted from blood. The sample's cell subset or site, from its label and the paper: CD45RA-negative fraction. The receptors here all came from a man aged 18 to 35 in good health.

This chain connects TRBV19 to TRBJ1-2; TRBD1 matches 11 bases. There are 18 residues in the CDR3. Per germline, CDR1 LNHDA and CDR2 SQIVND (reference sequence). The V segment lost 4 bases and the J segment 1 base; nucleotides outside the gene matches: 11. In DNA form, the CDR3 reads TGTGCCAGTAGTACGCGAGGACAGGGGGCGAATGGTAACTATGGCTACACCTTC. Residues: CASSTRGQGANGNYGYTF.

The gene calls are TRBV5-5 and TRBJ1-2; TRBD1 matches at 7 bases. The CDR3 consists of 15 residues. Germline loops: CDR1 SGHKS, CDR2 YYEKEE (reference sequence). The V segment lost 3 bases and the J segment 4 bases; nucleotides outside the gene matches: 9. CDR3 coding DNA: TGTGCCAGCAGCTCCCGGGACAGCCATGGCTATGGCTACACCTTC. It yields the protein CASSSRDSHGYGYTF.

The J gene is TRBJ2-5, the V gene TRBV10-3, with D possibly being TRBD2 (6 bases). Per the germline V gene, CDR1 is ENHRY and CDR2 is SYGVKD. The CDR3 length is 17 residues. The germline V and J ends were trimmed by 2 bases and 2 bases, with 18 bases remaining between them. CDR3 region: CAISERGSGRSQETQYF. CDR3 nucleotide sequence: TGTGCCATCAGTGAGAGGGGCAGTGGGAGGTCACAAGAGACCCAGTACTTC.

The rearrangement joins TRBV28 to TRBJ2-2; 8 bases align to TRBD1. CDR1 is MDHEN and CDR2 is SYDVKM in the germline V gene. CDR3 length: 15 amino acids. V shed 2 bases, J shed 4 bases, and the junction held 3 bases outside the gene matches. CDR3 DNA: TGTGCCAGCAGTTTACAGGGGGCGGGCACCGGGGAGCTGTTTTTT. This encodes CASSLQGAGTGELFF.

About this clone itself: This sample also contains other DNA sequences that code for the same CDR3. The chain couples TRBV6-5 to TRBJ2-1; no reliable D call. The CDR3 consists of 11 residues. Germline CDR1 and CDR2: MNHEY and SVGAGI. The V end lost 0 bases, the J end lost 7 bases, and 1 base lay between the germline ends. In nucleotides, the CDR3 is TGTGCCAGCAGTTACTCTAATGAGCAGTTCTTC. Encoded protein: CASSYSNEQFF.

J is TRBJ1-3 and V is TRBV5-1; D call uncertain. This CDR3 has 14 amino acids. CDR1 is SGHRS and CDR2 is YFSETQ in the germline V gene. V was clipped by 4 bases and J by 0 bases, with 8 bases between them. The CDR3 region has the DNA TGCGCCAGCAGCGACGGTGCCTCTGGAAACACCATATATTTT. It translates to CASSDGASGNTIYF.

The chain employs TRBV5-1 and TRBJ2-3; D unclear. The CDR3 spans 13 residues. The germline V and J ends were trimmed by 1 base and 6 bases, with 9 bases remaining between them. The V gene's germline CDR1 is SGHRS and CDR2 YFSETQ. This chain's CDR3 is CASSLTGRDTQYF. CDR3 bases: TGCGCCAGCAGCTTGACTGGGCGGGATACGCAGTATTTT. The full variable domain, completed using reference TRBV5-1 and TRBJ2-3, is KAGVTQTPRYLIKTRGQQVTLSCSPISGHRSVSWYQQTPGQGLQFLFEYFSETQRNKGNFPGRFSGRQFSNSRSEMNVSTLELGDSALYLCASSLTGRDTQYFGPGTRLTVL.

The chain links TRBV27 to TRBJ1-6; no definite D call. Trimming shortened V by 2 bases and J by 2 bases, and 7 bases separated the two germline ends. The CDR3 is 15 residues long. Germline V gene lookup returns CDR1 MNHEY and CDR2 SMNVEV (reference sequence). The CDR3: CASSLSRTYNSPLHF. The CDR3 nucleotides are TGTGCCAGCAGTTTAAGCCGCACCTATAATTCACCCCTCCACTTT.

The chain is built from TRBV19 and TRBJ2-7; 10 nucleotides line up with TRBD1. The trim removed 6 bases at V and 2 bases at J, leaving 7 bases unmatched. The germline gives CDR1 LNHDA, CDR2 SQIVND (reference sequence). The CDR3 sequence is 15 residues long. CDR3 DNA: TGTGCCAGTAGCCTTCCGGGACAGGGGACCTACGAGCAGTACTTC. It translates to CASSLPGQGTYEQYF. Drawing the rest from reference TRBV19 and TRBJ2-7, the complete variable domain is DGGITQSPKYLFRKEGQNVTLSCEQNLNHDAMYWYRQDPGQGLRLIYYSQIVNDFQKGDIAEGYSVSREKKESFPLTVTSAQKNPTAFYLCASSLPGQGTYEQYFGPGTRLTVT.

Only a few counts were recorded for this clone. The rearrangement links TRBV20-1 to TRBJ2-3; possibly TRBD1 or TRBD2 for D (5 bases each). The CDR3 length is 11 residues. The germline V and J ends were trimmed by 3 bases and 12 bases, with 13 bases remaining between them. Germline V gene lookup returns CDR1 DFQATT and CDR2 SNEGSKA (reference sequence). CDR3 region: CSARAGTHQYF. The CDR3, as DNA: TGCAGTGCTAGGGCCGGGACCCATCAGTATTTT.

This rearrangement joins TRBV7-8 to TRBJ2-3; D is perhaps TRBD1 (6 bases). Germline V gene sequence: CDR1 SGHVS, CDR2 FQNEAQ. The V gene lost 5 bases and the J gene lost 4 bases, with 19 bases spanning the gap. The CDR3 sequence is 16 residues long. The DNA of the CDR3 is TGTGCCAGCAGCCGTAACCGGGACATTGTACCAGATACGCAGTATTTT. It specifies CASSRNRDIVPDTQYF.